The entry that follows covers one T cell receptor beta chain sequence. This is likely a read error, given that the CDR3 carries no conserved phenylalanine or tryptophan at its end. The DNA is left out, because the CDR3 cannot be placed on it with certainty; the CDR3 is given as TCRdb lists it. Priming with a constant-region primer yielded TCR beta cDNA from around 540 ng total RNA. What produced the TCR beta libraries was three nested multiplex PCR rounds using slightly modified ARM-PCR. A C-beta reverse primer was combined with TRBV1-TRBV30 forward primers in the first two PCR rounds, and each round had ten to eleven cycles. TCRdb processed the multiplex PCR reads anew with MiXCR; each CDR3 protein has one entry. The data contain 330,000 or so distinct CDR3 sequences, about 65% of them singletons. This sample was included in a study of tumor-infiltrating lymphocytes in primary liver carcinoma. For the study at large: Subjects consisted of male and female patients aged 30 to 69 years. Samples returned roughly 3.5 to 8 million productive TCRbeta reads, a yield that was similar across tissue types.

Germline V gene sequence: CDR1 SGHAT, CDR2 FQNNGV. Inclusive of both ends, the CDR3 amounts to 13 amino acids. RNA was extracted from whole blood without cell sorting, alongside germline DNA. With chronic HBV infection, the patients were also treatment-naive. Source material: peripheral blood. The V gene is TRBV11-2, the J gene TRBJ2-7; TRBD2 was called by the table and not checked on the DNA. This clonotype was sampled from a man aged 35-49 years with primary liver carcinoma and hepatitis B virus infection. The CDR3 spells CASSSRTSGRPSI.